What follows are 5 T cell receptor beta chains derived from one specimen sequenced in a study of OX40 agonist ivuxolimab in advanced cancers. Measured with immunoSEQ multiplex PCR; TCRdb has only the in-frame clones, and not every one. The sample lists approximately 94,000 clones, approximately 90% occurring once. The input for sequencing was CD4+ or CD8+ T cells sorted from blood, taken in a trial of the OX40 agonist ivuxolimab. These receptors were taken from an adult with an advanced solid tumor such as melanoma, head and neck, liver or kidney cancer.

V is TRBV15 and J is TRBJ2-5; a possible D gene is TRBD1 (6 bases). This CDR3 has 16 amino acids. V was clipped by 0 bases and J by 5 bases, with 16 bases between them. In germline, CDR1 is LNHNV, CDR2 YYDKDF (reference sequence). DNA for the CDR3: TGTGCCACCAGCAGAGATATCACAGGGAGAGGGGAGACCCAGTACTTC. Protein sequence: CATSRDITGRGETQYF.

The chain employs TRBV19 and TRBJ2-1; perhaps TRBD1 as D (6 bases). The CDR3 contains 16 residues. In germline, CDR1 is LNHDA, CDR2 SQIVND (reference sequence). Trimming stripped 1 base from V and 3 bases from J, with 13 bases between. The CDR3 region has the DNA TGTGCCAGTAGTATAGCAGGGGTAGGTGGCTACAATGAGCAGTTCTTC. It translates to CASSIAGVGGYNEQFF.

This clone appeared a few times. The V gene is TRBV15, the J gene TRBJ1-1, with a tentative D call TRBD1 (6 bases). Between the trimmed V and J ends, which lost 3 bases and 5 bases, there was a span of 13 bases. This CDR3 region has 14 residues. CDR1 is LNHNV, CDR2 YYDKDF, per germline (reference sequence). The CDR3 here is CATSSETGGTEAFF. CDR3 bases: TGTGCCACCAGCAGCGAGACAGGCGGGACTGAAGCTTTCTTT.

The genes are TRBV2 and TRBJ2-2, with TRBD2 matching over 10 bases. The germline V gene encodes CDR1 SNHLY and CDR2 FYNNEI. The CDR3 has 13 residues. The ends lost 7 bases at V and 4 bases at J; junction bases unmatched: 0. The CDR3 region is CASKREGTGELFF. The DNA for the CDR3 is TGTGCCAGCAAGCGGGAGGGCACCGGGGAGCTGTTTTTT.

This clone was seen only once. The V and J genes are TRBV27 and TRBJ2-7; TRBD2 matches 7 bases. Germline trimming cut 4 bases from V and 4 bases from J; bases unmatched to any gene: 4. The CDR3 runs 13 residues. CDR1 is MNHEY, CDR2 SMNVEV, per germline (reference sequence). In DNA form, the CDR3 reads TGTGCCAGCAGTTCTCGGGGAGGGTACGAGCAGTACTTC. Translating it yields CASSSRGGYEQYF.